This T cell receptor beta chain appears in the sequencing data of a study of blood T cell repertoires in COVID-19. Study in general: From T cells, B-cell-depleted T cells, or PBMCs came the material, which was cDNA or gDNA.

CDR3 length: 13 amino acids. Per germline, CDR1 SQVTM and CDR2 ANQGSEA. The V and J ends lost 4 bases and 7 bases, in that order; junction bases with no gene match: 2. Per the original data handling: Reference gene primer amplification in the assay estimated nucleated cell counts. Clones were read by immunoSEQ multiplex PCR, and TCRdb kept only the in-frame ones, dropping some. Clone size and V and J calls were adopted from that table, with D and trimming inferred from the DNA. The sample has some 69,000 clones; about four fifths are singletons. This clone appeared once. Specimen: peripheral blood. This chain connects TRBV29-1 to TRBJ1-6, with TRBD1 matching over 9 bases. This TCR came from a human donor in a cohort sampled during active COVID-19. CDR3 in DNA: TGCAGCGTTGGGGACAGGGCAAATTCACCCCTCCACTTT. Translated: CSVGDRANSPLHF.